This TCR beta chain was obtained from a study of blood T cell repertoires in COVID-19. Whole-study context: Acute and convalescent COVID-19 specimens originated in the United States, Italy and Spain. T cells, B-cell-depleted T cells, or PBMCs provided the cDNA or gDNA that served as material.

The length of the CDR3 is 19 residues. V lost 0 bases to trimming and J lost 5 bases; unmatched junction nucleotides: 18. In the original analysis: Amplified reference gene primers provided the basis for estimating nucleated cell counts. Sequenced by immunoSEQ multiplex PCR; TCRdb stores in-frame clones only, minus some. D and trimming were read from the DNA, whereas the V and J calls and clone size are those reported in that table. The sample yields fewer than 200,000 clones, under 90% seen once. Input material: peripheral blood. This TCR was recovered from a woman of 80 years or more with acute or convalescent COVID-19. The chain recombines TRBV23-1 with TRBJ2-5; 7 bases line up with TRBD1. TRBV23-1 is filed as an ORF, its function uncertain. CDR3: CASSQSLEGAVILIETQYF. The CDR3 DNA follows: TGCGCCAGCAGTCAATCGCTTGAGGGGGCCGTGATTTTAATCGAGACCCAGTACTTC.